This paragraph reports one T cell receptor (beta chain). This record belongs to a study of blood T cell repertoires in COVID-19. The protocol was immunoSEQ multiplex PCR, while the TCRdb copy is restricted to in-frame clones and leaves out a portion. The sample contains about 71,000 clones, 75% to 90% of which appear only once. This CDR3 has 14 residues. Germline CDR1 reads MNHNS; CDR2 reads SASEGT. Trimming took off 0 bases at V and 8 bases at J, with 10 bases between the two ends. This clonotype originated in a man in his forties or fifties with active COVID-19. Sequencing was carried out using peripheral blood. The rearrangement links TRBV6-1 to TRBJ1-4, with D perhaps TRBD1 (5 bases). The CDR3 protein is CASSEAGAGEKLFF. The CDR3 DNA sequence: TGTGCCAGCAGTGAAGCAGGGGCAGGAGAAAAACTGTTTTTT.